This TCR beta chain is from a study of sequential checkpoint blockade in melanoma. As to treatment: randomized to nivolumab then ipilimumab (arm A) or the reverse (arm B). Generated by immunoSEQ multiplex PCR, the TCRdb table keeps only in-frame clones and is missing some. The repertoire holds about 28,000 clones, with approximately 91% as singletons. The CDR3 has 12 amino acids. V was clipped by 4 bases and J by 8 bases, with 10 bases between them. Germline V gene sequence: CDR1 SGHDT, CDR2 YYEEEE. Sequenced here: CD8+ T cells sorted from blood (inferred from file names), sampled from a patient given nivolumab and ipilimumab in sequence. The V gene is TRBV5-6, the J gene TRBJ2-1; no firm D call. The receptor's source is a human donor with melanoma. The CDR3 loop is CASSPRWDEQFF. The CDR3 coding sequence is TGTGCCAGCAGCCCCAGGTGGGATGAGCAGTTCTTC.